This record concerns one T cell receptor beta chain sequence. The source of the sample is a study of blood T cell repertoires in COVID-19. Across the whole study: Acute-phase and convalescent COVID-19 samples originated in the United States, Italy and Spain. From T cells, B-cell-depleted T cells, or PBMCs came the material, which was cDNA or gDNA.

CDR3 length equals 15 residues. Germline V gene data show CDR1 as SNHLY and CDR2 as FYNNEI. V trimming: 6 bases; J trimming: 2 bases; junction bases outside the gene matches: 5. Original analysis: Cell counts per sample came from amplifying reference gene primers. Assay used: immunoSEQ multiplex PCR; TCRdb lists only in-frame clones, some missing. The DNA gave D and trimming, while V, J and clone size come from that table. The sample consists of some 93,000 clones, around 79% of them appearing once. The TCR comes from a human donor in a cohort sampled during active COVID-19. Sequenced material: peripheral blood. V usage is TRBV2 and J usage is TRBJ1-5; 9 nucleotides match TRBD1. The CDR3 reads CASRGTGSGNQPQHF. As DNA, the CDR3 is TGTGCCAGCAGGGGGACAGGGAGTGGCAATCAGCCCCAGCATTTT.